This TCR beta chain was observed in a study of T cell repertoires in cytomegalovirus infection. In the study overall: Researchers turned to recently identified HLA-C-restricted CMV epitopes as well as well-studied HLA-B-restricted ones. General study findings and limits: HLA-C-restricted CMV clonotypes gave the most frequent clonotype in two of eight donors.

The CDR3 loop spans 16 amino acids. V was pared by 2 bases and J by 0 bases, with 14 bases between. Germline V CDR1 and CDR2: DFQATT, SNEGSKA (reference sequence). TCRdb independently ran MiXCR on the reads; one entry per CDR3 protein. The table records 650,000 to 850,000 distinct CDR3 sequences, 25% to 30% of them present only once. With respect to this clonotype: The antigen is unknown.

This specimen was cultured CD8+ T cells from PBMCs, taken from culture after CMV antigen stimulation. The chain combines TRBV20-1 with TRBJ1-5; D is ambiguous. The source of this sequence is a human donor in good health (CMV status not recorded). Some clones in this sample may be carry-over from other donors' samples. The CDR3 is CSARSLTGYSNQPQHF. The CDR3 DNA reads as TGCAGTGCTAGATCCCTCACGGGTTATAGCAATCAGCCCCAGCATTTT.